These 8 T cell receptor beta chains originate from one sample sequenced in a study of CD8 T cells in Susac syndrome. Reverse transcription of 0.5 to 1 ug RNA was performed with random hexamers. TCRdb recomputed calls from the immunoSEQ multiplex PCR reads with MiXCR, one row per CDR3 protein. The table includes about 200,000 distinct CDR3 sequences, nearly 95% detected once. The sample consisted of CD4+ T cells from PBMCs. Every receptor here comes from a human donor with multiple sclerosis.

The chain has TRBV29-1 and TRBJ2-7; 7 nucleotides agree with TRBD1. Germline lookup yields CDR1 SQVTM and CDR2 ANQGSEA. V gave up 6 bases and J gave up 0 bases; unmatched junction bases: 8. The CDR3 consists of 14 residues. CDR3 region: CSVGLRDSSYEQYF. DNA of the CDR3: TGCAGCGTCGGTCTCCGGGACAGCTCCTACGAGCAGTACTTC.

The rearrangement uses TRBV7-3 and TRBJ2-5, with D hard to call. V dropped 4 bases and J dropped 5 bases, with 11 bases sitting between them. The CDR3 length is 13 residues. Germline CDR1 is SGHTA and CDR2 is FQGTGA. CDR3 in amino acids: CASSSTRTETQYF. CDR3 nucleotide sequence: TGTGCCAGCAGCTCCACGAGGACGGAGACCCAGTACTTC.

The V call is TRBV3-1, the J call TRBJ2-1; 8 nucleotides agree with TRBD2. Germline values: CDR1 LGHDT, CDR2 YNNKEL (reference sequence). The CDR3 has 16 residues. V shed 0 bases and J 1 base; nucleotides not matched to a gene: 2. In nucleotides, the CDR3 is TGTGCCAGCAGCCAAGATCAGCGGGGGTCCTACAATGAGCAGTTCTTC. Protein: CASSQDQRGSYNEQFF.

This chain links TRBV20-1 with TRBJ2-1; 12 positions agree with TRBD2. The CDR3 totals 16 residues. CDR1 DFQATT and CDR2 SNEGSKA come from the germline V gene (reference sequence). With 6 bases clipped from V and 3 bases from J, the junction kept 9 bases outside the gene matches. CDR3 DNA sequence: TGCAGTGCATGGACTAGCGGGGACCGACACTACAATGAGCAGTTCTTC. It translates to CSAWTSGDRHYNEQFF.

In its sample, this clonotype was seen once. The V gene is TRBV12-3 or TRBV12-4, the J gene TRBJ2-3; 14 bases line up with TRBD2. The CDR3 totals 20 residues. Trimming took 5 bases from V and 4 from J; bases not matched to a gene: 17. CDR3 bases: TGTGCCAGCAGTCCCGCTGGGACTAGCGGGAGTAGGAACGCTGCAGATACGCAGTATTTT. Amino acid sequence: CASSPAGTSGSRNAADTQYF.

This chain uses TRBV5-1 with TRBJ2-3; D possibly corresponds to TRBD2 (5 bases). This CDR3 is 17 amino acids long. Germline V lookup: CDR1 SGHRS, CDR2 YFSETQ. V was pared by 5 bases and J by 0 bases, with 19 bases between. Written as DNA, the CDR3 is TGCGCCAGCAGTCTGGCCCCGGGTCGGAGGAGCACAGATACGCAGTATTTT. Amino acid sequence: CASSLAPGRRSTDTQYF.

The V gene is TRBV19, the J gene TRBJ2-6; the D is unclear. Germline values: CDR1 LNHDA, CDR2 SQIVND (reference sequence). The germline V and J ends were trimmed by 5 bases and 5 bases, with 10 bases remaining between them. CDR3 length: 14 amino acids. The CDR3 region has the DNA TGTGCCAGTAGTGTCATAGACTGGGCCAACGTCCTGACTTTC. Amino acids: CASSVIDWANVLTF.

DNA of the CDR3: TGTGCCAGCAGTTATTCGGAGAACTATGGCTACACCTTC. It is translated as CASSYSENYGYTF. V and J are TRBV27 and TRBJ1-2, with D unclear. Germline V gene sequence: CDR1 MNHEY, CDR2 SMNVEV (reference sequence). The V end was cut by 4 bases, the J end by 2 bases, with 8 bases between. This CDR3 spans 13 amino acids.